Below, one T cell receptor beta chain is given with its context. The antigen is unknown. The data derive from a study of tumor-infiltrating lymphocytes in primary liver carcinoma. On the study more broadly: The tumors, T1-T3 N0M0 lesions, were roughly 4 to 10 cm across. Points from the study as a whole: Tumor top-250-clone fraction significantly exceeded that of blood (p = 0.039).

The germline V and J ends were trimmed by 6 bases and 1 base, with 12 bases remaining between them. CDR3 length: 14 amino acids. Looked up from germline, CDR1 is MNHEY and CDR2 is SVGAGI. TCR beta cDNA was made from approximately 540 ng total RNA with a constant-region primer. Slightly modified ARM-PCR, run as three nested multiplex PCR rounds, produced the TCR beta libraries. Rounds one and two of PCR, each of around 11 cycles, were primed with TRBV1-TRBV30 forward primers and a C-beta reverse primer. Via MiXCR, TCRdb re-called the multiplex PCR reads, giving one row per CDR3 protein. The sample includes some 180,000 distinct CDR3 sequences, 50% to 75% of them seen just once. RNA isolated from unsorted whole blood supplied the blood RNA, with germline DNA also extracted.

The sequence derives from a man in his forties with primary liver carcinoma and hepatitis B virus infection. V and J are TRBV6-5 and TRBJ1-1, with D perhaps TRBD1 (5 bases). The sample was peripheral blood. The CDR3 sequence is CASSPNGANTEAFF. The CDR3, as DNA: TGTGCCAGCAGCCCCAACGGGGCGAACACTGAAGCTTTCTTT.